Listed below are T cell receptor beta chains from one sample, sequenced in a study of T cell responses to AZD1222 COVID-19 vaccine. Clones were sequenced by immunoSEQ multiplex PCR, and TCRdb holds only the in-frame ones, with some missing. The sample carries fewer than 90,000 clones, roughly 86% recorded once. The sample in question was peripheral blood, obtained 28 days after the second AZD1222 dose. The receptors were sampled from an adult who received the AZD1222 COVID-19 vaccine. CDR3s leave out the opening cysteine and the closing phenylalanine or tryptophan. Fields, in order: J gene, V gene, CDR3 protein.

j_gene: TRBJ2-3; v_gene: TRBV28; CDR3aa: ASSLYFAGGSTDTQY
j_gene: TRBJ1-3; v_gene: TRBV10-3; CDR3aa: AISLYLGNTIY
j_gene: TRBJ1-1; v_gene: TRBV7-9; CDR3aa: ASSPAGGAEAF
j_gene: TRBJ2-6; v_gene: TRBV19; CDR3aa: ASSSGSGANVLT
j_gene: TRBJ1-5; v_gene: TRBV12-3/TRBV12-4; CDR3aa: ASTPSNQPQH
j_gene: TRBJ2-2; v_gene: TRBV5-4; CDR3aa: ASSVLGATGELF
j_gene: TRBJ2-3; v_gene: TRBV27; CDR3aa: ASNPAGKDTQY
j_gene: TRBJ1-6; v_gene: TRBV4-2; CDR3aa: ASSQEAGGYNSPLH
j_gene: TRBJ2-6; v_gene: TRBV15; CDR3aa: ATSGRQISGANVLT
j_gene: TRBJ1-2; v_gene: TRBV10-3; CDR3aa: AINPGQPNYGYT
j_gene: TRBJ2-5; v_gene: TRBV7-8; CDR3aa: ASSSRLGGETQY
j_gene: TRBJ2-2; v_gene: TRBV25-1; CDR3aa: ASSSRTGGPGELF
j_gene: TRBJ2-7; v_gene: TRBV4-2; CDR3aa: ASSPTSDSYEQY
j_gene: TRBJ2-7; v_gene: TRBV5-5; CDR3aa: ASSFGTAGEQY
j_gene: TRBJ2-3; v_gene: TRBV19; CDR3aa: ASSIGRATGADTQY
j_gene: TRBJ2-5; v_gene: TRBV5-4; CDR3aa: ASSPAPASGDGKTQY
j_gene: TRBJ2-7; v_gene: TRBV7-3; CDR3aa: ASSLSGGNSYEQY
j_gene: TRBJ2-7; v_gene: TRBV5-1; CDR3aa: ASSPETPGPLNFYEQY
j_gene: TRBJ2-1; v_gene: TRBV7-2; CDR3aa: ASSLFGYNEQF
j_gene: TRBJ2-2; v_gene: TRBV3-1/TRBV3-2; CDR3aa: ASSQENSYTGELF
j_gene: TRBJ1-2; v_gene: TRBV3-1/TRBV3-2; CDR3aa: ASSQDRWSSNYGYT
j_gene: TRBJ2-2; v_gene: TRBV4-2; CDR3aa: ASSQGGPPNTGELF
j_gene: TRBJ2-5; v_gene: TRBV4-3; CDR3aa: ASSQWTGSGETQY
j_gene: TRBJ2-7; v_gene: TRBV6-6; CDR3aa: ASSRDRTLYEQY
j_gene: TRBJ2-5; v_gene: TRBV23-1; CDR3aa: ASSPLQGLGTQY
j_gene: TRBJ2-5; v_gene: TRBV5-1; CDR3aa: ASSLAARGAETQY
j_gene: TRBJ2-1; v_gene: TRBV4-3; CDR3aa: ASSQGRASVSYNEQF
j_gene: TRBJ2-1; v_gene: TRBV28; CDR3aa: ASKAGGAPAYNEQF
j_gene: TRBJ2-2; v_gene: TRBV5-4; CDR3aa: ASSPGGGTGELF
j_gene: TRBJ2-7; v_gene: TRBV5-1; CDR3aa: ASNDRDNEQY
j_gene: TRBJ2-3; v_gene: TRBV3-1/TRBV3-2; CDR3aa: ASSSQGTSGSKY
j_gene: TRBJ1-2; v_gene: TRBV29-1; CDR3aa: SSAPGQGAIGYT
j_gene: TRBJ2-1; v_gene: TRBV6-5; CDR3aa: ASRGTTGSDEQF
j_gene: TRBJ2-7; v_gene: TRBV28; CDR3aa: ASSLTLSYEQY
j_gene: TRBJ2-2; v_gene: TRBV11-3; CDR3aa: ASSLVGQGNTGELF
j_gene: TRBJ2-5; v_gene: TRBV2; CDR3aa: ASNKGASY
j_gene: TRBJ2-2; v_gene: TRBV14; CDR3aa: ASSQGNRNTGELF
j_gene: TRBJ2-7; v_gene: TRBV4-1; CDR3aa: ASSQERRDRGYEQY
j_gene: TRBJ2-7; v_gene: TRBV28; CDR3aa: ASSYPESYEQY
j_gene: TRBJ1-1; v_gene: TRBV5-8; CDR3aa: ASSFRTGPNTEAF
j_gene: TRBJ2-3; v_gene: TRBV6-2/TRBV6-3; CDR3aa: ASSNRGTSGRAVGDTQY
j_gene: TRBJ1-6; v_gene: TRBV14; CDR3aa: ASSQATGRNSPLH
j_gene: TRBJ2-7; v_gene: TRBV7-2; CDR3aa: ASSSARDRGLAGYEQY
j_gene: TRBJ2-3; v_gene: TRBV6-5; CDR3aa: ASSYRSTDTQY
j_gene: TRBJ1-2; v_gene: TRBV16; CDR3aa: ASSPPRSLNYGYT